This TCR beta chain originates from a study of identical twins (dated by TCRdb to about 2016). Looking at the study overall: To test whether fetal clonotypes persist, the study used deep sequencing on TCR alpha and beta repertoires from monozygotic twins, unrelated adults of various ages, and cord blood. Replicate twin experiments were performed at different times using different library preparation protocols to rule out contamination.

All donors were healthy Caucasians. Three pairs of female monozygotic twins, all aged roughly 18 to 29 years, were included in the twin cohort. Positive isolation kits from Invitrogen were used to isolate CD4+ and CD8+ T cell populations. The research as a whole found: Compared with coincidental sharing between unrelated individuals, out-of-frame TCR alpha sequences shared between twins showed an excess of sequences with low generation probability. In monozygotic twins, out-of-frame TCR alpha sharing was systematically underestimated by recombination models, although the models agreed with sharing between unrelated individuals. Because the same donors could not be followed over many years, the conclusions relied on cross-sectional statistical analysis. Abundant cord blood beta clonotypes had fewer insertions, young adult naive repertoires showed a similar but weaker trend, and memory repertoires showed no such trend. Zero-insertion analyses could be partly confounded by invariant T cells such as MAIT and iNKT, though diverse VJ usage argued against such confounding for most clonotypes. Excess twin sharing in beta out-of-frame sequences was weaker because fewer shared sequences lowered the signal-to-noise ratio.

To note about this clonotype: It has no known antigen specificity. No per-base quality is available; no much larger clone lies one base away.

The CDR3 goes from the cysteine to the phenylalanine over 15 residues. The entry retains the CDR3 DNA only, 45 bases that are in frame from base 1. Unmatched junction bases come to 9, with V trimmed by 3 bases and J by 6 bases. In the germline V gene, CDR1 corresponds to KGHSH and CDR2 to LQKENI. Library method: 5' RACE. The instrument was an Illumina HiSeq 2000. Template switching added a universal primer binding site, and the final cDNA carried a unique molecular identifier that allowed TCR cDNA molecules to be counted accurately. Specific primers in the conserved constant-segment region were used to synthesize first-strand cDNA for the TCR alpha and beta chains. To control for contamination, each cDNA library was double barcoded with a SMART-Mk sample barcode plus Illumina barcodes. Two successive PCR steps introduced TruSeq adapter sequences along with Illumina sample barcodes. TCR alpha and beta cDNA libraries were sequenced on the Illumina HiSeq platform with custom primers. The published analysis was carried out like this. Unique molecular identifiers were extracted from raw reads with MiGEC, and CDR3 positions were determined with MiXCR. For each individual, recombination models were inferred using an EM algorithm with the repgenHMM and IGoR tools. The tcR package in R was used for shared clonotype analysis, with sharing normalized by the product of cloneset sizes. To study raw recombination free of thymic and clonal selection effects, out-of-frame nonproductive sequences were analyzed. Using fastp trimming at Q25 and MiXCR clonotype assembly, TCRdb reanalyzed the public sequencing data and kept in-frame beta chains. Under each unique CDR3 protein, matching rows form one entry showing the most common genes and DNA. Here the V and J calls rest on TCRdb's processing, not on the authors' analysis. The sample includes approximately 500,000 distinct CDR3 sequences, with roughly a quarter observed a single time. Roughly 2.8% of the sample is in the top ten clones.

This sample was also put to use in a study of T cells expressing NK-cell markers. As noted in the second study: Roughly 8 donors provided sorted CD3+CD56+NKG2C+, CD3+CD56+NKG2C- and CD3+CD56-NKG2C+ T-cell subsets, whose TCR beta-chain repertoires were profiled. Among the eight sequenced donors, only one was HCMV-seronegative, while the other seven were HCMV-seropositive. In several experiments an anti-gammadeltaTCR antibody was added to restrict sorting to alphabetaTCR-expressing T cells. In more than 5 donors, the dominant CD3+CD56+NKG2C+ clonotypes ranked among the top 10 CD8+ clonotypes, making up about 1.0-7.5% of CD8+ T cells. Those dominant clonotypes were again the most abundant among CD3+CD56-NKG2C+ cells in a handful of donors, at roughly 25-60.1%. It remained unclear whether the expanded NKG2C-expressing T cell clones were specific for HCMV antigens. All eight donors whose samples were sequenced were randomly selected healthy volunteers, three of them men and five women. HCMV serostatus was determined by detecting HCMV-specific IgG in serum with a commercial ELISA kit. MIGEC handled demultiplexing of the reads and grouping by UMI, while MiTCR was used to assemble and quantify clonotypes. Only TCR cDNA sequences supported by at least two reads were kept to exclude erroneous sequences. The tcR package was used for downstream repertoire analysis, with clonotypes matched between fractions based on CDR3 nucleotide sequence plus V segment. Antigen specificity was annotated against VDJdb with VDJmatch, allowing one amino acid substitution in CDR3.

The chain is made from TRBV18 and TRBJ2-7, and 9 junction bases match TRBD1. Material for sequencing was CD4+ T cells sorted from blood. The TCR was taken from a woman aged 18-30 years in good health. The nucleotide sequence is given as TGTGCCAGCTCACCGTTGACAGGGGGAAAGCGCGAGCAGTACTTC. Translated, it gives CASSPLTGGKREQYF. Full variable domain (CDR3 extended with the reference TRBV18 and TRBJ2-7 proteins): NAGVMQNPRHLVRRRGQEARLRCSPMKGHSHVYWYRQLPEEGLKFMVYLQKENIIDESGMPKERFSAEFPKEGPSILRIQQVVRGDSAAYFCASSPLTGGKREQYFGPGTRLTVT.